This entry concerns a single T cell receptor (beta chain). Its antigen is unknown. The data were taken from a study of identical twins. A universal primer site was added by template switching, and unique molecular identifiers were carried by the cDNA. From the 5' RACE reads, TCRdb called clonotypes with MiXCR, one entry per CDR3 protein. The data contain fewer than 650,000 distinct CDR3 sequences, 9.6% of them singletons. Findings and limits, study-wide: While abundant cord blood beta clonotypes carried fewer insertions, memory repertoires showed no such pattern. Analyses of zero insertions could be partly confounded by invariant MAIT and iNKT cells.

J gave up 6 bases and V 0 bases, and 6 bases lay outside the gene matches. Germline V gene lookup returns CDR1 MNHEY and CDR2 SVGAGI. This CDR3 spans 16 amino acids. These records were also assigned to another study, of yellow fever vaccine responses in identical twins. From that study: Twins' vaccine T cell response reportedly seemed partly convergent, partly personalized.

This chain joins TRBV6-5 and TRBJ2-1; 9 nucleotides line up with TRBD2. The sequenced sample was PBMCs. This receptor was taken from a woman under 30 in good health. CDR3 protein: CASSYSPSGALNEQFF. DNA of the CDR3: TGTGCCAGCAGTTACTCGCCTAGCGGGGCCCTCAATGAGCAGTTCTTC.